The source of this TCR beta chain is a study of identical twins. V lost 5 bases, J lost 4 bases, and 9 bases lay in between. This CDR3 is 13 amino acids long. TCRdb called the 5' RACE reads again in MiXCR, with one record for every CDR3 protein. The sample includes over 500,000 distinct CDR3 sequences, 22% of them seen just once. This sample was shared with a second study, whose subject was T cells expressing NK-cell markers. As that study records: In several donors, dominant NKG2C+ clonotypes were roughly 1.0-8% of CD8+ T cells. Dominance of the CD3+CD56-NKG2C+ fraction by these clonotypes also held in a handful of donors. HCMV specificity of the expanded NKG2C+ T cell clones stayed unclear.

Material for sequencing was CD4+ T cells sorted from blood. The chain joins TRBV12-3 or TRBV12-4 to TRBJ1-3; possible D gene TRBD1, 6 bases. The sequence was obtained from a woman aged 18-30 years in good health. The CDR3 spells CASSKTGGNTIYF. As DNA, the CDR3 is TGTGCCAGCAGTAAGACAGGAGGAAACACCATATATTTT.